The 30 T cell receptor beta chains given below trace back to one sample, sequenced in a study of T cells in Graves' hyperthyroidism and ophthalmopathy. Amplification of TCR beta CDR3 regions was performed using RNA transcripts as template. Initially, a first-round RT-PCR of the TCR CDR3 employed the HTBI primer set. MiXCR, run by TCRdb on the multiplex PCR reads, gives a single entry per CDR3 protein. The sample has about half a million distinct CDR3 sequences, about 24% seen once. The sample was blood. These receptors were collected from a woman aged 30 to 39 with Graves' ophthalmopathy.

This clonotype has ten or more counts. This rearrangement joins TRBV27 to TRBJ2-5; D gene uncertain. This CDR3 comprises 15 residues. The germline gives CDR1 MNHEY, CDR2 SMNVEV (reference sequence). V lost 4 bases and J 5 bases, leaving 17 bases between the germline ends. The CDR3 DNA is TGTGCCAGCAGTTCTGGCTCCCTCGGGTGGGAGACCCAGTACTTC. This sequence encodes CASSSGSLGWETQYF.

Many counts were recorded for this clonotype. V and J are TRBV6-1 and TRBJ2-7; TRBD2 might be the D (7 bases). Trimming left V 7 bases short and J 3 bases short, with 25 bases between. CDR3 length: 17 amino acids. The germline CDR1 and CDR2 sequences are MNHNS and SASEGT. CDR3 bases: TGTGCCAGCAAGGTTGGTCCCTCCACGGGGGGACACTACGAGCAGTACTTC. Protein: CASKVGPSTGGHYEQYF.

This clonotype was seen many times. The chain has TRBV7-8 and TRBJ2-2; tentative D call: TRBD1 (6 bases). The CDR3 sequence is 17 residues long. The germline V and J ends were trimmed by 6 bases and 1 base, with 18 bases remaining between them. Germline CDR1 is SGHVS and CDR2 is FQNEAQ. The CDR3 region is CASSSIVDRRNTGELFF. DNA for the CDR3: TGTGCCAGCAGTTCAATCGTTGACAGGCGGAACACCGGGGAGCTGTTTTTT.

This clonotype was recorded at least ten times. The chain recombines TRBV7-9 with TRBJ2-7, with D perhaps matching TRBD1 (5 bases). The CDR3 sequence is 16 residues long. V lost 1 base and J lost 4, with 17 bases in between. Looked up from germline, CDR1 is SEHNR and CDR2 is FQNEAQ (reference sequence). The CDR3 nucleotides read TGTGCCAGCAGCTTAGACGACAGCCGGTTTGGGTACGAGCAGTACTTC. This translates into CASSLDDSRFGYEQYF.

Comment on this clonotype: Given a much more abundant clone one base away, this may be a read error. The chain is built from TRBV5-1 and TRBJ2-4; no reliable D call. Germline CDR1 is SGHRS and CDR2 is YFSETQ. The CDR3 runs 13 residues. CDR3 in amino acids: CASSLELKNIKYF. CDR3 nucleotide sequence: TGCGCCAGCAGCTTGGAGCTGAAAAACATTAAGTACTTC.

The chain joins TRBV18 to TRBJ1-5; D is uncertain. Germline-derived CDR1 and CDR2 are KGHSH and LQKENI. The CDR3 runs 14 residues. The V and J ends lost 0 bases and 4 bases respectively, with 7 bases between them. The CDR3 here is CASSPPRGNQPQHF. CDR3 DNA: TGTGCCAGCTCACCACCGAGAGGAAATCAGCCCCAGCATTTT.

This clonotype occurred many times. The genes are TRBV28 and TRBJ2-2, with 8 nucleotides matching TRBD1. Germline CDR1 reads MDHEN; CDR2 reads SYDVKM. CDR3 size: 15 residues. The V segment lost 7 bases and the J segment 1 base; nucleotides outside the gene matches: 5. The CDR3 reads CASNTGTGNTGELFF. The CDR3 DNA reads TGTGCCAGCAATACCGGGACAGGGAACACCGGGGAGCTGTTTTTT. Using reference TRBV28 and TRBJ2-2 for the parts outside the CDR3, the full variable domain is DVKVTQSSRYLVKRTGEKVFLECVQDMDHENMFWYRQDPGLGLRLIYFSYDVKMKEKGDIPEGYSVSREKKERFSLILESASTNQTSMYLCASNTGTGNTGELFFGEGSRLTVL.

This clonotype showed up just a few times. V is TRBV20-1 and J is TRBJ2-7; 8 bases match TRBD2. Germline V CDR1 and CDR2: DFQATT, SNEGSKA (reference sequence). The V and J ends lost 6 bases and 3 bases, in that order; junction bases with no gene match: 7. The length of the CDR3 is 13 residues. The CDR3 coding sequence is TGCAGTGCGAGCCTTAGCGGGGTCTACGAGCAGTACTTC. This codes for CSASLSGVYEQYF.

The rearrangement links TRBV4-1 to TRBJ2-7, with 10 bases fitting TRBD2. The CDR3 is 18 residues long. Trimming at V came to 2 bases and at J to 6 bases, leaving 16 bases not matched to a gene. Germline assignment: CDR1 MGHRA and CDR2 YSYEKL. CDR3 in amino acids: CASSQRASGGPRSFEQYF. The CDR3 nucleotides are TGCGCCAGCAGCCAAAGGGCTAGCGGGGGCCCCCGGAGTTTCGAGCAGTACTTC.

In this sample, this clonotype turned up many times. CDR3 coding DNA: TGTGCCAGCCGCCTATCCTACACAACTGAAGCTTTCTTT. It translates to CASRLSYTTEAFF. The chain uses TRBV6-1 and TRBJ1-1; D is unclear. CDR1 and CDR2 (germline): MNHNS, SASEGT. This CDR3 has 13 residues. V was shortened by 8 bases and J by 5 bases, with 15 bases between the two germline ends.

Comment on this clonotype: A much larger clone is a single base away; this may be a read error. This CDR3 reads CSARSGSGNQPQHF. CDR3 in DNA: TGCAGTGCTAGATCTGGATCGGGGAATCAGCCCCAGCATTTT. This chain uses TRBV20-1 with TRBJ1-5; the D is unclear. The CDR3 is 14 amino acids. Trimming removed 2 bases at V and 4 bases at J, with 12 bases between. Germline V lookup: CDR1 DFQATT, CDR2 SNEGSKA (reference sequence).

The table lists this clonotype with a few counts. Being one base from a much bigger clone, this may be a read error. This CDR3 is missing its conserved last phenylalanine or tryptophan, likely due to a read error. As DNA, the CDR3 is TGTGCCAGCAGTCGAGCCTATAGCAATCAGCCCCAGCATTTG. It is translated as CASSRAYSNQPQHL. The chain employs TRBV6-1 and TRBJ1-5; no clear D. With 5 bases removed from V and 0 bases from J, the gap between germline ends came to 8 bases. CDR3 length: 14 residues. Germline-derived CDR1 and CDR2 are MNHNS and SASEGT.

In its sample, this clonotype was seen many times. This chain connects TRBV12-3 or TRBV12-4 to TRBJ2-5; 8 positions match TRBD1. This CDR3 contains 13 residues. J gave up 5 bases and V 4 bases, and 3 bases lay outside the gene matches. As DNA, the CDR3 is TGTGCCAGCAGTTACGGACAGGGTGAGACCCAGTACTTC. The encoded protein is CASSYGQGETQYF.

Notes on this clonotype: A much bigger clone sits one base away, suggesting this may be a read error. V gene TRBV11-2 combines with J gene TRBJ2-5, with D hard to call. Trimming left V 5 bases short and J 3 bases short, with 13 bases between. This CDR3 region has 14 residues. Germline V gene sequence: CDR1 SGHAT, CDR2 FQNNGV. The CDR3 DNA follows: TGTGCCAGCAGCCTCCGTCTTGGCAAAGAGACCCAGTACTTC. This gives the protein CASSLRLGKETQYF.

The V and J genes are TRBV6-5 and TRBJ2-4, with 8 bases lining up with TRBD2. This CDR3 spans 16 amino acids. V was clipped by 2 bases and J by 0 bases; unmatched bases: 3. Germline CDR1 and CDR2: MNHEY and SVGAGI. CDR3 bases: TGTGCCAGCAGTTACGATACTAGCGGAGCCAAAAACATTCAGTACTTC. Translation: CASSYDTSGAKNIQYF.

This clonotype came up a few times. V gene TRBV12-3 or TRBV12-4 combines with J gene TRBJ2-7, with D maybe TRBD2 (6 bases). Trimming removed 6 bases at V and 1 base at J, with 10 bases between. This CDR3 has 13 residues. The CDR3: CASRRGTSYEQYF. For the CDR3, the DNA is TGTGCCAGCAGGCGCGGGACTTCCTACGAGCAGTACTTC.

Many counts were recorded for this clonotype. The CDR3, as DNA: TGTGCCAGCAGTGAACCCCGGCGGGGGAACACTGAAGCTTTCTTT. As protein: CASSEPRRGNTEAFF. The J gene is TRBJ1-1, the V gene TRBV6-1, with D hard to call. Between the trimmed V and J ends, which lost 2 bases and 1 base, there was a span of 11 bases. Germline values: CDR1 MNHNS, CDR2 SASEGT. The CDR3 covers 15 residues.

This clonotype has a count of ten or more. This chain uses TRBV28 with TRBJ2-7; D might be TRBD2 (5 bases). The V gene lost 3 bases and the J gene lost 2 bases, with 14 bases spanning the gap. Germline CDR1 and CDR2: MDHEN and SYDVKM. This CDR3 has 15 residues. This chain's CDR3 is CASSFPGSEPYEQYF. The CDR3 DNA is TGTGCCAGCAGTTTTCCGGGGTCTGAACCCTACGAGCAGTACTTC.

This clonotype appeared many times. The chain uses TRBV6-1 and TRBJ1-1, with TRBD1 as a possible D gene (6 bases). V was clipped by 4 bases and J by 3 bases, with 12 bases between them. The CDR3 runs to 14 residues. In germline, CDR1 is MNHNS, CDR2 SASEGT. CDR3 protein: CASSVQGGDTEAFF. CDR3 in DNA: TGTGCCAGCAGTGTACAGGGAGGCGACACTGAAGCTTTCTTT.

The table lists this clonotype with many counts. The rearrangement uses TRBV6-5 and TRBJ1-1, with D possibly being TRBD1 (5 bases). CDR1 and CDR2 (germline): MNHEY, SVGAGI. V lost 0 bases to trimming and J lost 0 bases, with 14 bases between them. The CDR3 is 17 amino acids. The CDR3 region is CASSYSTGVGMNTEAFF. The CDR3 DNA reads TGTGCCAGCAGTTACTCGACGGGGGTCGGAATGAACACTGAAGCTTTCTTT.

This clonotype was seen many times. J is TRBJ1-1 and V is TRBV7-9; D remains unclear. Germline loops: CDR1 SEHNR, CDR2 FQNEAQ (reference sequence). With 8 bases removed from V and 0 bases from J, the gap between germline ends came to 10 bases. This CDR3 has 13 amino acids. The CDR3 coding sequence is TGTGCCAGCGCGACGGGTATGAACACTGAAGCTTTCTTT. Its translation is CASATGMNTEAFF.

The chain uses TRBV5-1 and TRBJ2-7, with 9 bases aligning to TRBD1. The trim removed 0 bases at V and 3 bases at J, leaving 10 bases unmatched. Germline V lookup: CDR1 SGHRS, CDR2 YFSETQ. This CDR3 has 17 residues. As DNA, the CDR3 is TGCGCCAGCAGCTTGGCCTTGACAGGGGGAAGGGGCTACGAGCAGTACTTC. Amino acids: CASSLALTGGRGYEQYF.

This chain connects TRBV4-1 to TRBJ1-1, with 8 bases matching TRBD1. The CDR3 loop spans 15 amino acids. V was clipped by 6 bases and J by 5 bases; unmatched bases: 11. Germline loops: CDR1 MGHRA, CDR2 YSYEKL. The CDR3 sequence: CASSRSGGLVTEAFF. CDR3 DNA sequence: TGCGCCAGCAGTCGGTCAGGGGGCCTGGTGACTGAAGCTTTCTTT.

This clonotype came up once. Being one base from a much bigger clone, this may be a read error. This chain connects TRBV11-2 to TRBJ1-5; D perhaps matches TRBD1 (6 bases). The CDR3 loop spans 15 amino acids. Germline CDR1 SGHAT, CDR2 FQNNGV. For the CDR3, the DNA is TGTGCCAGCTGCTTAACGGGGGGCCCGTATCAGCCCCAGCATTTT. Translating it yields CASCLTGGPYQPQHF. Looking up the rest from reference TRBV11-2 and TRBJ1-5 gives the full variable domain: EAGVAQSPRYKIIEKRQSVAFWCNPISGHATLYWYQQILGQGPKLLIQFQNNGVVDDSQLPKDRFSAERLKGVDSTLKIQPAKLEDSAVYLCASCLTGGPYQPQHFGDGTRLSIL.

This clonotype was seen a handful of times. The rearrangement joins TRBV3-1 to TRBJ1-2, with TRBD1 matching over 8 bases. V trimming: 3 bases; J trimming: 6 bases; junction bases outside the gene matches: 9. Germline V gene data show CDR1 as LGHDT and CDR2 as YNNKEL (reference sequence). This CDR3 is built from 15 residues. CDR3 residues: CASSHAGTGRHGYTF. CDR3 nucleotides: TGTGCCAGCAGCCATGCCGGGACAGGCCGCCATGGCTACACCTTC.

This clonotype was recorded many times. The rearrangement links TRBV6-1 to TRBJ1-3; 10 bases line up with TRBD1. V was pared by 7 bases and J by 3 bases, with 6 bases of the junction left unmatched. The CDR3 is 15 amino acids. Germline V lookup: CDR1 MNHNS, CDR2 SASEGT. CDR3 nucleotides: TGTGCCAGCAAAAGACAGGGGGCTGGTGGAAACACCATATATTTT. Amino acids: CASKRQGAGGNTIYF.

The table lists this clonotype with many counts. This rearrangement joins TRBV7-9 to TRBJ2-5, with 8 bases that match TRBD1. Trimming removed 0 bases from V and 7 bases from J; junction bases left unmatched: 7. CDR3 length equals 15 residues. The germline CDR1 and CDR2 sequences are SEHNR and FQNEAQ (reference sequence). DNA for the CDR3: TGTGCCAGCAGCTTAGCCACAGGGGGTTCGGGGACCCAGTACTTC. Protein product: CASSLATGGSGTQYF. Supplemented by reference TRBV7-9 and TRBJ2-5, the full variable domain reads DTGVSQNPRHKITKRGQNVTFRCDPISEHNRLYWYRQTLGQGPEFLTYFQNEAQLEKSRLLSDRFSAERPKGSFSTLEIQRTEQGDSAMYLCASSLATGGSGTQYFGPGTRLLVL.

The chain recombines TRBV7-9 with TRBJ2-7; TRBD2 agrees at 9 bases. Germline-derived CDR1 and CDR2 are SEHNR and FQNEAQ (reference sequence). The CDR3 spans 15 residues. The V and J ends lost 1 base and 6 bases, in that order; junction bases with no gene match: 7. DNA for the CDR3: TGTGCCAGCAGCTTAGTATTAGCGGGAGAGGCCGAGCAGTACTTC. This translates into CASSLVLAGEAEQYF.

On this clonotype itself: Since the CDR3 does not end with the conserved phenylalanine or tryptophan, this likely comes from a read error. The CDR3, as DNA: TGTGCCAGCAAACGAGGGGCGGTGAATCAGCCCCAGCATGTT. This codes for CASKRGAVNQPQHV. The chain recombines TRBV12-3 or TRBV12-4 with TRBJ1-5; D is possibly TRBD1 (5 bases). Trimming cost V 7 bases and J 4 bases, with 14 bases left between them. This CDR3 is built from 14 residues.

This clonotype has just one count. The V call is TRBV6-5, the J call TRBJ2-5, with D maybe TRBD1 (6 bases). This CDR3 spans 15 amino acids. Germline lookup yields CDR1 MNHEY and CDR2 SVGAGI. V was shortened by 0 bases and J by 3 bases, with 11 bases between the two germline ends. DNA of the CDR3: TGTGCCAGCAGTTACTCGGGGGCCACAAAAGAGACCCAGTACTTC. Amino acid sequence: CASSYSGATKETQYF.